This T cell receptor beta chain was sequenced during a study of OX40 agonist ivuxolimab in advanced cancers. Regarding the study in general: The costimulatory receptor OX40 (CD134) was targeted by ivuxolimab, a fully human IgG2 agonistic monoclonal antibody. Intravenous ivuxolimab was administered to patients every 2 weeks at six dose levels: 0.01, 0.1, 0.3, 1.5, 3 and 10 mg/kg. Of the approximately 54 dose-escalation patients, hepatocellular carcinoma was present in some 19, melanoma in around 15, renal cell carcinoma in 9 and head and neck cancer in 9. A male proportion of roughly 80% and a mean age of approximately 55 years, ranging from roughly 23 to 80, were recorded for the dose-escalation cohort. Patients were allowed to have had prior anti-PD-1, anti-PD-L1 or anti-CTLA-4 therapy, and approximately 40% of the dose-escalation patients had previously received checkpoint inhibitors. Partial responses occurred in three dose-escalation patients, of whom one had hepatocellular carcinoma and two had cutaneous melanoma. The point of sequencing TCRbeta in the periphery was to test whether ivuxolimab changed TCR sequence diversity and drove clonal T-cell expansion. The monotherapy dose-escalation portion (N of about 52 patients) of the phase I ivuxolimab trial is reported in the paper. The full study reports these points: Low levels of normalized T-cell clonal expansion were also seen in some nonresponding patients. At doses of 0.1 to 3.0 mg/kg, clonal expansion of both CD4+ and CD8+ blood T cells was observed from baseline to week 6. After ivuxolimab, CD8+ T cells had more expanded clones than CD4+ T cells on average. In the 0.1-3.0 mg/kg groups, partial responders were among the patients with the lowest normalized peripheral clonal expansion, particularly in CD8+ T cells. The antigen specificity of the clonally expanded peripheral T cells was not determined.

The trial excluded patients who had a history of autoimmune disease or were on systemic immunosuppression. Peripheral blood for TCR sequencing was collected from all dose cohorts at baseline, on cycle 4 day 1, and on cycle 7 day 1. The samples were drawn from a first-in-human, open-label, multicenter phase I dose-escalation trial of ivuxolimab. The trial enrolled adults with locally advanced or metastatic head and neck squamous cell, hepatocellular, melanoma or renal cell carcinoma. CD4+ and CD8+ T cells were sorted separately from peripheral blood before TCR sequencing. Genomic DNA was isolated from the sorted cells so that the TCRbeta CDR3 region could be sequenced. The immunoSEQ Assay was used for sequencing of TCRbeta CDR3 regions. Imported from immuneACCESS, the table was reduced by TCRdb to in-frame sequences with V and J called. These copies leave out some clones; in studies compared against another copy, an unresolved V gene accounts for under half, and the cause of the remainder is not known. Within this sample are 90,000 to 100,000 clones, with 70% to 85% of them counted one time only. The biggest ten clones account for approximately 4.2% of the sample.

With regard to this clone: This clone's antigen is unknown. Per-base qualities were not stored, and no clone one base away is much larger.

This specimen was CD4+ or CD8+ T cells sorted from blood, taken in a trial of the OX40 agonist ivuxolimab. The TCR sequence derives from an adult with an advanced solid tumor such as melanoma, head and neck, liver or kidney cancer.

The CDR3 region reads CASSGTIAHYEQYF. The DNA is as follows: TGTGCCAGTTCCGGGACAATAGCTCACTACGAGCAGTACTTC. This chain joins TRBV28 to TRBJ2-7, with a tentative D gene TRBD1 over 6 matching bases. CDR1 and CDR2 are drawn from the germline V gene: MDHEN, SYDVKM. Trimming at the junction amounts to 9 bases on V and 3 bases on J, and the germline ends lie 18 bases apart. Measured from the cysteine to the phenylalanine, the CDR3 is 14 residues long. This entry keeps only the CDR3 DNA: 42 bases, framed from base 1. With the rest looked up from the reference TRBV28 and TRBJ2-7 genes rather than sequenced, the full variable domain is DVKVTQSSRYLVKRTGEKVFLECVQDMDHENMFWYRQDPGLGLRLIYFSYDVKMKEKGDIPEGYSVSREKKERFSLILESASTNQTSMYLCASSGTIAHYEQYFGPGTRLTVT.